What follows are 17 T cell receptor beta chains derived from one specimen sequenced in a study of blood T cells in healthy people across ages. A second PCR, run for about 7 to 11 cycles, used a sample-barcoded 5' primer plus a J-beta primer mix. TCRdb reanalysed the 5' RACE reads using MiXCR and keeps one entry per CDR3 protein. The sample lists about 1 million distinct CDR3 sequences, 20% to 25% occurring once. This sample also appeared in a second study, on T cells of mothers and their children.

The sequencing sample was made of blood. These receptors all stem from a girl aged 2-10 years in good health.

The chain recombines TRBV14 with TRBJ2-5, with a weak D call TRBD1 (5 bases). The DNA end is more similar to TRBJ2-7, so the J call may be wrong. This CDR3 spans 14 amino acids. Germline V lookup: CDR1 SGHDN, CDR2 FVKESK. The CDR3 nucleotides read TGTGCCAGCAGCCATTCACCAAGGGGTAGCGAGCAGTACTTC. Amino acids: CASSHSPRGSEQYF.

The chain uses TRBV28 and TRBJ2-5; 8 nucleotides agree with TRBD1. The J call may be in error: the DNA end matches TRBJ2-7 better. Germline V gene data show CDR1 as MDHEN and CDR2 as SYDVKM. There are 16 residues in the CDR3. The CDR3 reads CASRPPPQGATYEQYF. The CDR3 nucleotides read TGTGCCAGCAGGCCCCCCCCGCAGGGGGCAACCTACGAGCAGTACTTC.

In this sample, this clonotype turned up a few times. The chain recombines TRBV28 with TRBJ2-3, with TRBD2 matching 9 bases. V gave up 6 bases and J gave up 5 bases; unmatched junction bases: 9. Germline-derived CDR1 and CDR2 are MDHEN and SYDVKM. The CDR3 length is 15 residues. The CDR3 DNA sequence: TGTGCCAGCAGGATTAGCGGGAGTCGGGAAGATACGCAGTATTTT. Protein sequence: CASRISGSREDTQYF. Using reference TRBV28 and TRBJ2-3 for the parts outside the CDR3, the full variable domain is DVKVTQSSRYLVKRTGEKVFLECVQDMDHENMFWYRQDPGLGLRLIYFSYDVKMKEKGDIPEGYSVSREKKERFSLILESASTNQTSMYLCASRISGSREDTQYFGPGTRLTVL.

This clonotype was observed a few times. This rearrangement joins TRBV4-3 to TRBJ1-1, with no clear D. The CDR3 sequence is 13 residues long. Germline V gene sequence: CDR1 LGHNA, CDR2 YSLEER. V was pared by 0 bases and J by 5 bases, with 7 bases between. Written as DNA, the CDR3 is TGCGCCAGCAGCCAAGAATCGCGGACTGAAGCTTTCTTT. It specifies CASSQESRTEAFF.

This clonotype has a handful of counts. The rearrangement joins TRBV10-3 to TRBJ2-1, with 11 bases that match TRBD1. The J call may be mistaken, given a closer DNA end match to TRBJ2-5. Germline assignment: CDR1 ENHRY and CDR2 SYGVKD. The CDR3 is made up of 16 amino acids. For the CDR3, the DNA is TGTGCCATCAGCCTGCGGACAGGGGGCTTGGGAGAGACCCAGTACTTC. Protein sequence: CAISLRTGGLGETQYF.

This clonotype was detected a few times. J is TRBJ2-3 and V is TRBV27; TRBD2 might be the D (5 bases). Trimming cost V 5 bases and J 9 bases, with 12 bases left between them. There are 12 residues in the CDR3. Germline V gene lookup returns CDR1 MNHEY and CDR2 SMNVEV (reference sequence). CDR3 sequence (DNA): TGTGCCAGCAGTCGTACCAGAGGGACGCAGTATTTT. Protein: CASSRTRGTQYF.

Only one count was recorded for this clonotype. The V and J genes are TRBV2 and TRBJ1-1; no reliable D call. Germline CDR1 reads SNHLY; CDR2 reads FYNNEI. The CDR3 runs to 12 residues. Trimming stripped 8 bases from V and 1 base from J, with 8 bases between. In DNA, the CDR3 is TGTGCCAGCGGAATCCCGAACACTGAAGCTTTCTTT. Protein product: CASGIPNTEAFF.

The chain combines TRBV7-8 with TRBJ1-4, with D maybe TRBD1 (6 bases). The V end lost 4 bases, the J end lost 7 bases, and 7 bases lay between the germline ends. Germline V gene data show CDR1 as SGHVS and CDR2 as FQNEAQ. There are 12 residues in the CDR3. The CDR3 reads CASSYRVEKLFF. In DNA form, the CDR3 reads TGTGCCAGCAGCTACAGGGTTGAAAAACTGTTTTTT.

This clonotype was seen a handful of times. CDR3 bases: TGTGCCAGCAGTACGGGAGACTACAATGAGCAGTTCTTC. Amino acids: CASSTGDYNEQFF. The chain couples TRBV12-3 or TRBV12-4 to TRBJ2-1; a possible D gene is TRBD2 (6 bases). The CDR3 is 13 amino acids. Trimming pared 5 bases from V and 3 bases from J, leaving 8 bases between.

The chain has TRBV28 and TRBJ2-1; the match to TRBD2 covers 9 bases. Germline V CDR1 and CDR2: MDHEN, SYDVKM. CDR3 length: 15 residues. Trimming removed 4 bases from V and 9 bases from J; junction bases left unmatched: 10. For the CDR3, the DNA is TGTGCCAGCAGTTCGGGACTAGCCCTCGGCGGTGAGCAGTTCTTC. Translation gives CASSSGLALGGEQFF. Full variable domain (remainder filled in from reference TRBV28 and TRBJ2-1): DVKVTQSSRYLVKRTGEKVFLECVQDMDHENMFWYRQDPGLGLRLIYFSYDVKMKEKGDIPEGYSVSREKKERFSLILESASTNQTSMYLCASSSGLALGGEQFFGPGTRLTVL.

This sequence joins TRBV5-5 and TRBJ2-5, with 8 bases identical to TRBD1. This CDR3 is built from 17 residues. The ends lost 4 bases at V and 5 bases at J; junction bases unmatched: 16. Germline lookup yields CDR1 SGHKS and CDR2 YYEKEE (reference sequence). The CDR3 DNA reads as TGTGCCAGCAGCAACACGGGCCTGGACAGGGATCTCGAGACCCAGTACTTC. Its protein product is CASSNTGLDRDLETQYF.

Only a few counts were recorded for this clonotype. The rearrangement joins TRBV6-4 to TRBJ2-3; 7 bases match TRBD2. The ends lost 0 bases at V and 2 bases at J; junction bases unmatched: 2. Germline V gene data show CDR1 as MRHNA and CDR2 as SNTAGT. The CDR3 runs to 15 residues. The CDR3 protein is CASSDSGGTTDTQYF. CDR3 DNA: TGTGCCAGCAGTGACTCCGGGGGGACCACAGATACGCAGTATTTT.

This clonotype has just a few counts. The CDR3 sequence is CSARTRTSLRSYNEQFF. The CDR3 DNA sequence: TGCAGTGCTAGAACCCGGACTAGCTTGAGGTCCTACAATGAGCAGTTCTTC. The rearrangement joins TRBV20-1 to TRBJ2-1, with 8 nucleotides matching TRBD2. Losses at the gene ends were 2 bases for V and 1 base for J; bases not matched to a gene: 10. CDR3 size: 17 residues. The germline CDR1 and CDR2 sequences are DFQATT and SNEGSKA (reference sequence).

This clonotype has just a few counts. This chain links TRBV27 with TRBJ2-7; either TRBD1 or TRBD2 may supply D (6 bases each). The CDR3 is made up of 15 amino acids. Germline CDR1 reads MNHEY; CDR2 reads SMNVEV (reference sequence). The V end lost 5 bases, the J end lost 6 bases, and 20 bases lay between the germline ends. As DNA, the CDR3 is TGTGCCAGCAGTACGGAGGGGTGGGGGCTAGGCGAGCAGTACTTC. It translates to CASSTEGWGLGEQYF.

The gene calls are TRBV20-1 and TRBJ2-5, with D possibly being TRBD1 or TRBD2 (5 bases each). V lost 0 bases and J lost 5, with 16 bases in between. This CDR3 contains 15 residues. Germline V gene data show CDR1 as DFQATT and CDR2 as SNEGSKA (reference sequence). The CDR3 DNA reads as TGCAGTGCTAGAGATAATCAGGGATTAGCGGAGACCCAGTACTTC. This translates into CSARDNQGLAETQYF.

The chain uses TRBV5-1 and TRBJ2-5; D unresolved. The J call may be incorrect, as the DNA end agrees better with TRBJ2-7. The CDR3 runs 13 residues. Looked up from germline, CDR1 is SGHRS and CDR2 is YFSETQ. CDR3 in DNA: TGCGCCAGCAGCTTGGACTTTAACTACGAGCAGTACTTC. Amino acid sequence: CASSLDFNYEQYF.

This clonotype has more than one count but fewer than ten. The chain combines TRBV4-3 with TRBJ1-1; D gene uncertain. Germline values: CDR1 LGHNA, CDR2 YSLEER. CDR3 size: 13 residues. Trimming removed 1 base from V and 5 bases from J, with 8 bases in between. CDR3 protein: CASSQVSQTEAFF. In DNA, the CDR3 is TGCGCCAGCAGCCAAGTATCCCAAACTGAAGCTTTCTTT.